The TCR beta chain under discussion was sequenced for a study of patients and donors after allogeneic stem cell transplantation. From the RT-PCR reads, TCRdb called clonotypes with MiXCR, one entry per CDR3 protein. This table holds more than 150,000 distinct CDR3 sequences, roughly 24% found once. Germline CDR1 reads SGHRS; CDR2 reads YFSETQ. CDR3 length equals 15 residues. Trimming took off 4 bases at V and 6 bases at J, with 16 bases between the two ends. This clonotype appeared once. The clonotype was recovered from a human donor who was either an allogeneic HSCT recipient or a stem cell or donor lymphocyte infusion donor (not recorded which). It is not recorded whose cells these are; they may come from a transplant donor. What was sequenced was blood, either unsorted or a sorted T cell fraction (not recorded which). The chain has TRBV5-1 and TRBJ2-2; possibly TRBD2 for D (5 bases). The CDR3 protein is CASSRAGIRPGELFF. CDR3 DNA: TGCGCCAGCAGCCGGGCGGGCATTAGACCCGGGGAGCTGTTTTTT.